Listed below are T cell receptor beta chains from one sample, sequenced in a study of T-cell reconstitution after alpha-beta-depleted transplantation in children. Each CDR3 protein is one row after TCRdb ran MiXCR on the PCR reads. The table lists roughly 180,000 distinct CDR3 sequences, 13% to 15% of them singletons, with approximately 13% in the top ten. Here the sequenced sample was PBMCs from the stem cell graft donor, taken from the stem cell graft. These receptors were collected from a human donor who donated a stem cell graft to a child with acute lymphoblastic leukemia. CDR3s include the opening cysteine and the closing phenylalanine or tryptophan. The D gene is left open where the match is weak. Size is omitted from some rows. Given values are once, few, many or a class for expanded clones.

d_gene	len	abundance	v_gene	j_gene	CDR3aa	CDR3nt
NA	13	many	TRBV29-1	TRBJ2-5	CSVETLWEETQYF	TGCAGCGTTGAAACGTTGTGGGAAGAGACCCAGTACTTC
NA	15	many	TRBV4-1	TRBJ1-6	CASSQHKLRRSPLHF	TGCGCCAGCAGCCAACACAAACTGAGGAGGTCACCCCTCCACTTT
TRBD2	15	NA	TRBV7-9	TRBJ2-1	CALDWGGRSINEQFF	TGTGCCTTGGACTGGGGGGGGAGGAGTATCAATGAGCAGTTCTTC
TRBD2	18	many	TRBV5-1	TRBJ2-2	CASSLAGTRTSVSGELFF	TGCGCCAGCAGCTTGGCCGGGACGCGGACTAGCGTATCCGGGGAGCTGTTTTTT
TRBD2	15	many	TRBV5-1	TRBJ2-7	CASSLGGSGSDEQYF	TGCGCCAGCAGCCTTGGAGGTAGCGGGAGCGACGAGCAGTACTTC
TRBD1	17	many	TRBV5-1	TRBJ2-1	CASSSDRSLLSYNEQFF	TGCGCCAGCAGTTCGGACAGGAGCTTGTTGAGTTACAATGAGCAGTTCTTC
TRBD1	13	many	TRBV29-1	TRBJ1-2	CSADREVDYGYTF	TGCAGCGCCGACAGGGAGGTGGACTATGGCTACACCTTC
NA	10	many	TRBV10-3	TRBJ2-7	CAIGGAEQYF	TGTGCCATCGGGGGGGCTGAGCAGTACTTC
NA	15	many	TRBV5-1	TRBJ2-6	CASSLESPGANVLTF	TGCGCCAGCAGCTTGGAAAGCCCTGGGGCCAACGTCCTGACTTTC
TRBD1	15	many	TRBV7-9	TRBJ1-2	CASSSSDRAGYGYTF	TGTGCCAGCAGCTCCTCGGACAGGGCGGGCTATGGCTACACCTTC
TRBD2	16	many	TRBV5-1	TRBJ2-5	CASSLDLAGVTETQYF	TGCGCCAGCAGCTTGGACTTAGCGGGAGTAACGGAGACCCAGTACTTC
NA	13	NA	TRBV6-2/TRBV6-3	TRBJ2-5	CASSPIGAETQYF	TGTGCCAGCAGCCCTATCGGGGCCGAGACCCAGTACTTC
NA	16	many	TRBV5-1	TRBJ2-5	CASSLDGRSHQETQYF	TGCGCCAGCAGCTTGGACGGGAGAAGCCACCAAGAGACCCAGTACTTC
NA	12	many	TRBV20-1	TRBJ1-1	CSAEYRNTEAFF	TGCAGTGCCGAATACAGGAACACTGAAGCTTTCTTT
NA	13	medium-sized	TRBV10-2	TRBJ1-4	CASMGHLNEKLFF	TGCGCCAGCATGGGACACCTTAATGAAAAACTGTTTTTT
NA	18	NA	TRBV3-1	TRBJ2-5	CACSPGLYSIIPQETQYF	TGTGCCTGCAGCCCCGGACTGTACTCCATTATCCCGCAAGAGACCCAGTACTTC
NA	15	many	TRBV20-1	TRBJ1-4	CSARIVTATNEKLFF	TGCAGTGCTAGGATTGTTACCGCAACTAATGAAAAACTGTTTTTT
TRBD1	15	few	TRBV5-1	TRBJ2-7	CASSPRGTGINEQYF	TGCGCCAGCAGCCCAAGGGGGACAGGGATAAACGAGCAGTACTTC
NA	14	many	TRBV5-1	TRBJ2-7	CASTTGARDYEQYF	TGCGCCAGCACAACGGGGGCCAGGGACTACGAGCAGTACTTC
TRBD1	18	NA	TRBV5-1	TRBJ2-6	CASSLVGTGDPGANVLTF	TGCGCCAGCAGCTTGGTTGGGACAGGGGATCCTGGGGCCAACGTCCTGACTTTC
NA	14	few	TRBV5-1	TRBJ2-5	CASSFGGVQETQYF	TGCGCCAGCAGCTTTGGCGGGGTCCAAGAGACCCAGTACTTC
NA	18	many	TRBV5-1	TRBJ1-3	CASSLEGQGRFGGNTIYF	TGCGCCAGCAGCTTGGAAGGCCAGGGGCGGTTTGGTGGAAACACCATATATTTT
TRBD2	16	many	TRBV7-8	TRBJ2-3	CASSLVLAGGPDTQYF	TGTGCCAGCAGCTTAGTTCTAGCGGGAGGTCCAGATACGCAGTATTTT
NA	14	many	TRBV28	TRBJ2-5	CASSLRGREETQYF	TGTGCCAGCAGTTTAAGGGGCAGGGAAGAGACCCAGTACTTC
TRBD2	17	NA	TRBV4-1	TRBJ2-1	CASSSRTSGSTYNGQFF	TGCGCCAGCAGCTCTCGGACTAGCGGGAGTACCTACAATGGGCAGTTCTTC
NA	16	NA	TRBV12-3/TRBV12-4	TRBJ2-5	CASSFLFPTKQETQYF	TGTGCCAGCAGCTTTCTTTTTCCTACCAAACAAGAGACCCAGTACTTC
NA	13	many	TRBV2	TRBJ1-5	CASSDQSNQPQHF	TGTGCCAGCAGTGATCAAAGCAATCAGCCCCAGCATTTT
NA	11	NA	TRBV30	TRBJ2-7	CAWSAQDEQYF	TGTGCCTGGAGCGCCCAAGACGAGCAGTACTTC
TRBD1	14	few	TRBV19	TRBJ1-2	CASSILTGRGGYTF	TGTGCCAGTAGTATCCTGACAGGGCGGGGTGGCTACACCTTC
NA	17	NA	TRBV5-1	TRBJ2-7	CASSWTDPSLSIGEQYF	TGCGCCAGCAGCTGGACGGATCCCTCCCTTTCTATTGGCGAGCAGTACTTC
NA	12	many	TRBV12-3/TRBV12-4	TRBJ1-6	CASRRGNSPLHF	TGTGCCAGCAGAAGGGGAAATTCACCCCTCCACTTT
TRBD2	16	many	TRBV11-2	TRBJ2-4	CASSPLGGGSKNIQYF	TGTGCCAGCAGCCCTCTGGGGGGAGGGTCCAAAAACATTCAGTACTTC
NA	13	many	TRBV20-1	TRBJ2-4	CSASGRQQNIQYF	TGCAGTGCTAGCGGTCGCCAACAAAACATTCAGTACTTC
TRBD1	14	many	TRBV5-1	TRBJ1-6	CASSLTGDNSPLHF	TGCGCCAGCAGCTTGACAGGGGATAATTCACCCCTCCACTTT
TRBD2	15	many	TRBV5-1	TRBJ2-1	CASKVWASGSNEQFF	TGCGCCAGCAAGGTGTGGGCTAGCGGGAGTAATGAGCAGTTCTTC
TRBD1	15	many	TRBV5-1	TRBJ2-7	CASSRQQGEADEQYF	TGCGCCAGCAGCCGACAACAGGGGGAGGCGGACGAGCAGTACTTC
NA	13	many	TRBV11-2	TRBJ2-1	CASSLEVYNEQFF	TGTGCCAGCAGCTTAGAAGTCTACAATGAGCAGTTCTTC
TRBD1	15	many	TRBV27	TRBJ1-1	CASSPHGGQGAEAFF	TGTGCCAGCAGTCCTCACGGGGGACAGGGGGCTGAAGCTTTCTTT